These T cell receptor beta chains were read from a single sample in a study of blood T cell repertoires in COVID-19. The repertoire was sequenced with immunoSEQ multiplex PCR; TCRdb's copy has only in-frame clones and lacks some. This table holds 380,000 or so clones, roughly nine tenths found once. Sequenced: peripheral blood. Source of these receptors: a man between 35 and 55 years old with acute or convalescent COVID-19. Each CDR3 is given with its conserved first and last residue. The D gene is left open where the match is weak. Some rows have no size entry. The others give once, few or many, or a class for an expanded clone.

>once|TRBJ2-1|TRBD1|TRBV5-1
CASSLQGSSSYNEQFF
TGCGCCAGCAGCTTACAGGGGAGTAGCTCCTACAATGAGCAGTTCTTC
>-|TRBJ2-1|TRBD2|TRBV18
CASSPGTSRPEQFF
TGTGCCAGCTCACCCGGGACTAGTCGGCCGGAGCAGTTCTTC
>once|TRBJ2-2|TRBD1|TRBV5-1
CASSSTGTGGTGWLFF
TGCGCCAGCAGCTCCACGGGGACAGGCGGCACCGGGTGGCTGTTTTTT
>-|TRBJ2-7|TRBD1|TRBV10-2
CASRRSLGGNEQYF
TGCGCCAGCAGGCGATCGTTAGGGGGCAACGAGCAGTACTTC
>-|TRBJ2-1|TRBD1|TRBV2
CASSEPGQFWNEQFF
TGTGCCAGCAGTGAGCCGGGACAGTTTTGGAATGAGCAGTTCTTC
>-|TRBJ2-7|TRBD1|TRBV9
CASSVAGPGGTYEQYF
TGTGCCAGCAGCGTAGCGGGCCCAGGGGGTACCTACGAGCAGTACTTC
>-|TRBJ1-1|-|TRBV2
CASSSPRGNTEAFF
TGTGCCAGCAGTAGTCCGCGAGGGAACACTGAAGCTTTCTTT
>-|TRBJ1-2|-|TRBV27
CASGYPGTSYGYTF
TGTGCCAGCGGATATCCCGGGACTTCCTATGGCTACACCTTC
>-|TRBJ2-2|-|TRBV2
CASSAEAGELFF
TGTGCCAGCAGTGCGGAGGCCGGGGAGCTGTTTTTT
>-|TRBJ1-2|TRBD1|TRBV4-2
CASSRSSTGNYGYTF
TGTGCCAGCAGCCGATCTTCGACAGGGAACTATGGCTACACCTTC
>medium-sized|TRBJ2-3|TRBD2|TRBV4-1
CASSQDRGLADTDTQYF
TGCGCCAGCAGCCAAGATAGGGGACTAGCGGATACAGATACGCAGTATTTT
>once|TRBJ2-1|-|TRBV30
CAWSLYVAGRYNEQFF
TGTGCCTGGAGTTTATACGTTGCGGGGAGGTACAATGAGCAGTTCTTC
>-|TRBJ2-1|-|TRBV11-3
CASSSRTGTNEQFF
TGTGCCAGCAGCTCCCGGACGGGAACGAATGAGCAGTTCTTC
>-|TRBJ2-7|-|TRBV2
CASSDWAKKSYEQYF
TGTGCCAGCAGTGACTGGGCTAAGAAATCCTACGAGCAGTACTTC
>-|TRBJ2-1|TRBD2|TRBV28
CASKLSWLAEYNEQFF
TGTGCCAGCAAACTTAGCTGGCTAGCGGAATACAATGAGCAGTTCTTC
>-|TRBJ1-1|TRBD1|TRBV3-1/TRBV3-2
CASSPGQGKDRRTEAFF
TGTGCCAGCAGCCCAGGACAGGGGAAAGATAGACGCACTGAAGCTTTCTTT
>-|TRBJ2-6|-|TRBV7-8
CASSLRRLGMASVEGANVLTF
TGTGCCAGCAGCTTAAGGCGTCTAGGGATGGCTAGCGTGGAGGGGGCCAACGTCCTGACTTTC